The 9 T cell receptor beta chains presented below share a single source sample, sequenced in a study of blood T cell repertoires in COVID-19. The table came from immunoSEQ multiplex PCR; TCRdb's copy has only in-frame clones and leaves some out. The data contain 450,000 to 500,000 clones, approximately 86% of them singletons. Sequencing was carried out using PBMCs or T cells enriched from blood (not recorded which). The receptor set was obtained from a woman younger than 30 who had recovered from COVID-19.

V gene TRBV9 combines with J gene TRBJ2-5; TRBD1 is a possible D gene (5 bases). Deletions cut 0 bases from V and 7 bases from J, with 10 bases between. The CDR3 totals 13 residues. In germline, CDR1 is SGDLS, CDR2 YYNGEE. The CDR3, as DNA: TGTGCCAGCAGCGTAGCTATTCAGGGGACCCAGTACTTC. Translation gives CASSVAIQGTQYF.

This sequence joins TRBV6-5 and TRBJ1-1, with 7 bases fitting TRBD1. V dropped 2 bases and J dropped 5; count of bases not matched to a gene: 8. The CDR3 spans 15 residues. The V gene's germline CDR1 is MNHEY and CDR2 SVGAGI. The CDR3 loop is CASSYPTGKWTEAFF. The CDR3 DNA reads as TGTGCCAGCAGTTACCCGACAGGGAAATGGACTGAAGCTTTCTTT.

V gene TRBV2 combines with J gene TRBJ2-7; 9 bases align to TRBD1. Germline CDR1 and CDR2: SNHLY and FYNNEI. The CDR3 contains 15 residues. V gave up 7 bases and J gave up 5 bases; unmatched junction bases: 12. The CDR3 here is CASTTGGQGSHEQYF. The CDR3 DNA reads as TGTGCCAGCACTACCGGTGGACAGGGGTCCCACGAGCAGTACTTC.

V gene TRBV5-1 combines with J gene TRBJ1-3, with 7 bases aligning to TRBD1. The J segment lost 0 bases and the V segment lost 0 bases, leaving 6 bases of the junction unmatched. Germline V gene sequence: CDR1 SGHRS, CDR2 YFSETQ. This CDR3 comprises 17 residues. DNA for the CDR3: TGCGCCAGCAGCTTGGAGGCAGGGGGGTCCTCTGGAAACACCATATATTTT. Its protein is CASSLEAGGSSGNTIYF.

The rearrangement uses TRBV6-4 and TRBJ1-2; weak D call: TRBD1 (5 bases). Trimming pared 0 bases from V and 4 bases from J, leaving 18 bases between. CDR3 length: 17 residues. Germline V gives CDR1 MRHNA, CDR2 SNTAGT. The CDR3 region has the DNA TGTGCCAGCAGTGACTCTATGGGACTTCGAGTTGCCTATGGCTACACCTTC. Its protein product is CASSDSMGLRVAYGYTF.

The V and J genes are TRBV3-1 (or the pseudogene TRBV3-2) and TRBJ1-5; D is perhaps TRBD1 (6 bases). Between the trimmed V and J ends, which lost 5 bases and 4 bases, there was a span of 9 bases. This CDR3 comprises 13 residues. Germline loops: CDR1 LGHDT, CDR2 YNNKEL (reference sequence). The CDR3: CASSVQGNQPQHF. The CDR3 DNA follows: TGTGCCAGCAGCGTACAGGGAAATCAGCCCCAGCATTTT.

This chain uses TRBV6-5 with TRBJ1-5; the match to TRBD1 covers 8 bases. The CDR3 has 14 amino acids. J was trimmed by 6 bases and V by 8 bases; bases with no gene match: 9. The germline V gene has CDR1 MNHEY and CDR2 SVGAGI. Here the CDR3 DNA reads TGTGCCAGCCGAAGAGGACAGGGCGGTCAGCCCCAGCATTTT. Its translation: CASRRGQGGQPQHF.

The J gene is TRBJ1-6, the V gene TRBV12-3 or TRBV12-4; D is ambiguous. The CDR3 covers 12 residues. V was shortened by 3 bases and J by 10 bases, with 7 bases between the two germline ends. The DNA of the CDR3 is TGTGCCAGCAGTTTCGGGGTGTCACCCCTCCACTTT. Protein sequence: CASSFGVSPLHF.

CDR3 residues: CASLSTGWATTNEKLFF. DNA for the CDR3: TGCGCCAGCCTTTCGACAGGATGGGCTACAACTAATGAAAAACTGTTTTTT. This chain joins TRBV10-1 and TRBJ1-4; a weak D match, TRBD1 (6 bases). This CDR3 region has 17 residues. V lost 8 bases to trimming and J lost 0 bases, with 19 bases between them. Germline lookup yields CDR1 WNHNN and CDR2 SYGVQD (reference sequence).